This entry describes one T cell receptor (beta chain). What it recognizes is unknown. It was with a sample-barcoded 5' primer and a J-beta primer mix that a second PCR of roughly 6 to 11 cycles was run. One entry per CDR3 protein results from TCRdb running MiXCR on the 5' RACE reads. The sample lists around 2 million distinct CDR3 sequences, about 39% occurring once. The source of the sample is a study of blood T cells in healthy people across ages. Overall study results and limits: Versus aged donors, long-lived donors had higher diversity and more naive CD4+ cells. Underestimates were what the diversity estimates from one million T cells were considered to be. Per million T cells, TCR beta diversity dropped roughly linearly as age increased.

The CDR3 extends over 15 amino acids. Germline assignment: CDR1 LNHDA and CDR2 SQIVND (reference sequence). J lost 5 bases, V lost 6 bases, and 8 bases had no gene match. Total RNA amounts of at least 5.5 micrograms were extracted per sample. This chain uses TRBV19 with TRBJ2-7; 12 bases are a match to TRBD2. The sequencing input was blood. The TCR sequence derives from a human donor in good health. In DNA, the CDR3 is TGTGCCAGTAGCCGACTAGCGGGAGTTCCCGACGAGCAGTACTTC. It is translated as CASSRLAGVPDEQYF. The entire variable domain, with the rest obtained from reference TRBV19 and TRBJ2-7, is as follows: DGGITQSPKYLFRKEGQNVTLSCEQNLNHDAMYWYRQDPGQGLRLIYYSQIVNDFQKGDIAEGYSVSREKKESFPLTVTSAQKNPTAFYLCASSRLAGVPDEQYFGPGTRLTVT.